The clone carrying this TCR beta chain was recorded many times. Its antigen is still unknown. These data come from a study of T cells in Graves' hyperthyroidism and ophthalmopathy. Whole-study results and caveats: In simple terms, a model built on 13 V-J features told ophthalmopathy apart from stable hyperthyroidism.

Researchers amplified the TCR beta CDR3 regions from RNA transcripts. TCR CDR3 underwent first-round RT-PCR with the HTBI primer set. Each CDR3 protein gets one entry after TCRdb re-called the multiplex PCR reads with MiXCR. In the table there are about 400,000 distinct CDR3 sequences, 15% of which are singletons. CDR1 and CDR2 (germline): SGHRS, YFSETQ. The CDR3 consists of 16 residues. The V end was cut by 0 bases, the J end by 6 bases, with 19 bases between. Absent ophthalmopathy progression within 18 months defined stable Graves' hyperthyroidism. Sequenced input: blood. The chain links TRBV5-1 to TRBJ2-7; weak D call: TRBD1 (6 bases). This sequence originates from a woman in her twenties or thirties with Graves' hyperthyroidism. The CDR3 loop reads CASSLDGRQDLGEQYF. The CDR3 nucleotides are TGCGCCAGCAGCTTGGACGGGCGACAGGATTTGGGCGAGCAGTACTTC.